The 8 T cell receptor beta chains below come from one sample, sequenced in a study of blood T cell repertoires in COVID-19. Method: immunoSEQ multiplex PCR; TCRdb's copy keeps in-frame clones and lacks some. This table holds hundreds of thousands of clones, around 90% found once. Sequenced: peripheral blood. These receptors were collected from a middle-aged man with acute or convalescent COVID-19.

Here the CDR3 reads CSVRTGSVTDTQYF. CDR3 nucleotides: TGCAGCGTAAGGACAGGGTCGGTCACAGATACGCAGTATTTT. The chain combines TRBV29-1 with TRBJ2-3; TRBD1 matches at 8 bases. From germline, CDR1 is SQVTM and CDR2 ANQGSEA. Germline trimming cut 6 bases from V and 2 bases from J; bases unmatched to any gene: 7. The CDR3 has 14 amino acids.

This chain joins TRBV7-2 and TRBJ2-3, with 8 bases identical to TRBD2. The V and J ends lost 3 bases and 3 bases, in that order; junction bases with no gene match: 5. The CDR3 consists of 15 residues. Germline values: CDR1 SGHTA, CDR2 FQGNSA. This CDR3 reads CASSFPAGATDTQYF. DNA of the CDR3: TGTGCCAGCAGCTTTCCAGCGGGGGCGACAGATACGCAGTATTTT.

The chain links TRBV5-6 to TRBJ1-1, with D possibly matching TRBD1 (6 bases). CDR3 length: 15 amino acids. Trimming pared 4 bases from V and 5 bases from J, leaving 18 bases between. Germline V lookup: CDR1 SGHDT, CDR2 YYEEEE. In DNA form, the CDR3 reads TGTGCCAGCAGCCAAATTACCAGGGGCGAGACTGAAGCTTTCTTT. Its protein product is CASSQITRGETEAFF.

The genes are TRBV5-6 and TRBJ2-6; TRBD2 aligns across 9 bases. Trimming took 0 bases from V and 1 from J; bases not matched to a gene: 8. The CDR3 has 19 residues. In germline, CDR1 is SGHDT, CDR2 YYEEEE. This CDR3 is CASSLGGSGSWSGANVLTF. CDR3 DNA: TGTGCCAGCAGCTTGGGGGGTAGCGGGAGCTGGTCTGGGGCCAACGTCCTGACTTTC.

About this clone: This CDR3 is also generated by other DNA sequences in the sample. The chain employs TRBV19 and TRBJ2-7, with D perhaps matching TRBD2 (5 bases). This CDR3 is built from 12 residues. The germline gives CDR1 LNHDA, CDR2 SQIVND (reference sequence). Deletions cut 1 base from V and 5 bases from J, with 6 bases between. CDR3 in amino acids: CASSIAGNEQYF. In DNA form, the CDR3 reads TGTGCCAGTAGTATAGCCGGGAACGAGCAGTACTTC.

CDR3 coding DNA: TGTGCCAGCAGCTTAGCGTCGAGGAGGTTCGACGAGCAGTACTTC. Amino acids: CASSLASRRFDEQYF. The chain links TRBV7-2 to TRBJ2-7; D is perhaps TRBD2 (5 bases). CDR3 length: 15 residues. Looked up from germline, CDR1 is SGHTA and CDR2 is FQGNSA. V gave up 0 bases and J gave up 5 bases, with 14 bases separating them.

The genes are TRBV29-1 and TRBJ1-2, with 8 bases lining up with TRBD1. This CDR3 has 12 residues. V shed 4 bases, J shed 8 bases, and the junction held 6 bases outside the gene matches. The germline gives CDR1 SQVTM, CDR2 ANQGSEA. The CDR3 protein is CSVVPGQGGYTF. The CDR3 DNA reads TGCAGCGTTGTCCCTGGACAGGGCGGCTACACCTTC.

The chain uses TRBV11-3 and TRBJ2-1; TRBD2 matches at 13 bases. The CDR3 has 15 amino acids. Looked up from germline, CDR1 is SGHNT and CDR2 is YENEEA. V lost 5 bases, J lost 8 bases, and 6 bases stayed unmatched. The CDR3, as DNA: TGTGCCAGCAGCCTAGGACTAGCGGGAGACGATGAGCAGTTCTTC. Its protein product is CASSLGLAGDDEQFF.